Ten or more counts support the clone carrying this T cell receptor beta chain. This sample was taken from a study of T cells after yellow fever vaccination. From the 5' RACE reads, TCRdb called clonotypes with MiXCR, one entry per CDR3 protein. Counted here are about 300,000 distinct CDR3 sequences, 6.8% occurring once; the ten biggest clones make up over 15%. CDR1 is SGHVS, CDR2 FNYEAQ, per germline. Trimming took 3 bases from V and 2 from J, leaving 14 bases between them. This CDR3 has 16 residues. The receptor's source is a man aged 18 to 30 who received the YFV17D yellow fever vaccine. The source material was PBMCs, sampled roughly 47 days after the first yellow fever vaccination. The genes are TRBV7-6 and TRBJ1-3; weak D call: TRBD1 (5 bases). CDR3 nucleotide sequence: TGTGCCAGCAGCTTTCTTTCAGGGTACACTGGAAACACCATATATTTT. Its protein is CASSFLSGYTGNTIYF.